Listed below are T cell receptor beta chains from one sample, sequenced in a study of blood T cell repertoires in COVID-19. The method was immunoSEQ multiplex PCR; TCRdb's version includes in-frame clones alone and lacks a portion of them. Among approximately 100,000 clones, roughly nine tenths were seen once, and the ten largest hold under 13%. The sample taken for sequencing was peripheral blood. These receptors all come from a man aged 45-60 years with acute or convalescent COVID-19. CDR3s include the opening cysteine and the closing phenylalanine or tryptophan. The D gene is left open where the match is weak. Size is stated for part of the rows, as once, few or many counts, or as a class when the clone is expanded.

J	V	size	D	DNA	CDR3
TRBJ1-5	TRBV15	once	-	TGTGCCACCAGCAGAGGGGGGCAGGGCAATAGCAATCAGCCCCAGCATTTT	CATSRGGQGNSNQPQHF
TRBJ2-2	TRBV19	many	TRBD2	TGTGCCAGTAGTATACTGCGGGAGGGCCCCCCCGGGGAGCTGTTTTTT	CASSILREGPPGELFF
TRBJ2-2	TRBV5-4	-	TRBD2	TGTGCCAGCAGCTCTAAAGCGGGAGGGCCACCGGAGCTGTTTTTT	CASSSKAGGPPELFF
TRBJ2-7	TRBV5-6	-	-	TGTGCCAGCAGCTTGGGTTTCGGGGCCTACGAGCAGTACTTC	CASSLGFGAYEQYF
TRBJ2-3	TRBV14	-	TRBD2	TGTGCCAGCAGCCAACCCGGACTAGCCCTTAGCACAGATACGCAGTATTTT	CASSQPGLALSTDTQYF
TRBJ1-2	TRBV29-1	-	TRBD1	TGCAGCGTCGGGACAGGGGATGGCTACACCTTC	CSVGTGDGYTF
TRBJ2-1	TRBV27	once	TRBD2	TGTGCCAGCAGTTTTGCTAGCGGGAGTAGCTCCTACAATGAGCAGTTCTTC	CASSFASGSSSYNEQFF
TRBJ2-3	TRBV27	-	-	TGTGCCAGCAGTTTATCGCAGCCCAGCAGCGGGACGCAGTATTTT	CASSLSQPSSGTQYF
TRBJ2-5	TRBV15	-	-	TGTGCCACCAGCAGAGCCCCGAACGTCGGAGAGACCCAGTACTTC	CATSRAPNVGETQYF
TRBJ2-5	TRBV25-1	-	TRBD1	TGTGCCAGTTCCTTCACCAGGGGGTCGGTGAAAGAGACCCAGTACTTC	CASSFTRGSVKETQYF
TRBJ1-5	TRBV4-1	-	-	TGCGCCAGCAGCCAAGTGTACAGCCCCAACCAGCCCCAGCATTTT	CASSQVYSPNQPQHF
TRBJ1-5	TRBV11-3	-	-	TGTGCCAGCAGCTCCAGATGGGGGGGCAATCAGCCCCAGCATTTT	CASSSRWGGNQPQHF
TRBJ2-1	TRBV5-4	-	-	TGTGCCAGCAGCGTTAGATACAATGAGCAGTTCTTC	CASSVRYNEQFF
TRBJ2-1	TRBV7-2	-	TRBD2	TGTGCCAGCAGCCCCGGGGGGGGATCCTACAATGAGCAGTTCTTC	CASSPGGGSYNEQFF
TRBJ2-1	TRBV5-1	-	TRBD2	TGCGCCAGCAGTCCAGGGACTAGTAGGAATGAGCAGTTCTTC	CASSPGTSRNEQFF
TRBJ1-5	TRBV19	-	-	TGTGCCAGTAGTATTAGTTCAGGGGAGCATCAGCCCCAGCATTTT	CASSISSGEHQPQHF
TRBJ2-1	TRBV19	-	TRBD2	TGTGCCAGTACCGCCCCCCGACGGGAGGGCCTGAACAATGAGCAGTTCTTC	CASTAPRREGLNNEQFF
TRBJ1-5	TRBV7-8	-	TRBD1	TGTGCCAGCAGCCCTAGACAGGGTACGAATAGCAATCAGCCCCAGCATTTT	CASSPRQGTNSNQPQHF
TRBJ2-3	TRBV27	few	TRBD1	TGTGCCAGCAGTTTGGGACAGTTCACAGATACGCAGTATTTT	CASSLGQFTDTQYF
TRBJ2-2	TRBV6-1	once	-	TGTGCCAGCAGTGAATCAAGGACTCACTTCGGGGAGCTGTTTTTT	CASSESRTHFGELFF
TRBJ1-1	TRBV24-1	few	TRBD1	TGTGCCACCAGTGATAGCCGACAGGGGGCGAGCACTGAAGCTTTCTTT	CATSDSRQGASTEAFF
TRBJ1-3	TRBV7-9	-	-	TGTGCCAGCAGCTTGACAGTCGGCTCTGGAAACACCATATATTTT	CASSLTVGSGNTIYF
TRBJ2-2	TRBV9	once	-	TGTGCCAGCAGCGTTAACGGGGAGCTGTTTTTT	CASSVNGELFF
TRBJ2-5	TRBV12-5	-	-	TGTGCTAGTCTAGGCGGAAACCAAGAGACCCAGTACTTC	CASLGGNQETQYF
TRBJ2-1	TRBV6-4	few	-	TGTGCCAGCAGTGATACTAGCCTCACCTACAATGAGCAGTTCTTC	CASSDTSLTYNEQFF
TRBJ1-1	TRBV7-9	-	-	TGTGCCAGCAGCTTTAGGGAGGGGAACACTGAAGCTTTCTTT	CASSFREGNTEAFF
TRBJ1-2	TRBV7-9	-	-	TGTGCCAGCAGCTTAGGGACAGCCTATGGCTACACCTTC	CASSLGTAYGYTF
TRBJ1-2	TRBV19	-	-	TGTGCCAGTAGTATAGCTTGGGAGTACACCTTC	CASSIAWEYTF
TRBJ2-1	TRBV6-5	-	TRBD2	TGTGCCAGCAGTCCCACTAGCGCCTTCTACAATGAGCAGTTCTTC	CASSPTSAFYNEQFF
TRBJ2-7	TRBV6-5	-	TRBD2	TGTGCCAGCAGTTACGCCCCTAGCGGGTTTTACGAGCAGTACTTC	CASSYAPSGFYEQYF
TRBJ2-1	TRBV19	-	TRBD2	TGTGCCAGTAGTATAGTAGGAGCGGGAGGGTACAATGAGCAGTTCTTC	CASSIVGAGGYNEQFF
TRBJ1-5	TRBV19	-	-	TGTGCCAGTAGTCCCAGGGTGGAACAGCCCCAGCATTTT	CASSPRVEQPQHF
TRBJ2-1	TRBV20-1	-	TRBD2	TGCAGTGCTAGTTCCGGGACTAGTACCAATGAGCAGTTCTTC	CSASSGTSTNEQFF
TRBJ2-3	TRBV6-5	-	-	TGTGCCAGCCTTCTGGGGGGGCGGACAGATACGCAGTATTTT	CASLLGGRTDTQYF
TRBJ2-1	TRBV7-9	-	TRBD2	TGTGCCAGCAGCCTGAGTAGCGGGAGGGCCATCGATGAGCAGTTCTTC	CASSLSSGRAIDEQFF
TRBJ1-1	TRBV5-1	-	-	TGCGCCAGCAGCTTGGAACAGGGGAACACTGAAGCTTTCTTT	CASSLEQGNTEAFF
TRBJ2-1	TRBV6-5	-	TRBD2	TGTGCCAGCAGGAAAGCGGGAGAAGGCAATGAGCAGTTCTTC	CASRKAGEGNEQFF
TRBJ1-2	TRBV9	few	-	TGTGCCAGCAGCGGTTCGGGGGGCTACACCTTC	CASSGSGGYTF
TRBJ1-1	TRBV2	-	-	TGTGCCAGCACCTACCGGGGAAATGAAGCTTTCTTT	CASTYRGNEAFF
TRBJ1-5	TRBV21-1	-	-	TGTGCCAGATTGATAGAAAGACAGGTAGGTAAGCCCCAGCATTTT	CARLIERQVGKPQHF
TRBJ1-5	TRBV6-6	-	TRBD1	TGTGCCAGCAGCGGAAAGGACAGGGGACGGCAGCCCCAGCATTTT	CASSGKDRGRQPQHF
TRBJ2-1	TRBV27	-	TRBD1	TGTGCCAGCAGTTTTTTAGGACAGGGGGACAATGAGCAGTTCTTC	CASSFLGQGDNEQFF
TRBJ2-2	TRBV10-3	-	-	TGTGCCATCAGTGGAGGGAGGAACACCGGGGAGCTGTTTTTT	CAISGGRNTGELFF
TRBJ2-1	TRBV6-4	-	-	TGTGCCAGCAGTGGCCCAAGGGGCAGTGAGCAGTTCTTC	CASSGPRGSEQFF
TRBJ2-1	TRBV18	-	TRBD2	TGTGCCAGCTCACCACTGACTAGCGGGTCTTACAATGAGCAGTTCTTC	CASSPLTSGSYNEQFF